The clone carrying this TCR beta chain appeared a few times. Antigen unknown. Using its own MiXCR run on the reads, TCRdb lists one record per CDR3 protein. The table includes about 130,000 distinct CDR3 sequences, roughly 25% detected once. The sample comes from a study of T cell repertoires in cytomegalovirus infection. Study overall: Shared public TCR beta signatures pointed to both CMV infection and a matching HLA type. Broader study findings: Across the ex vivo response, the dominant clonotypes were HLA-C-restricted CMV-specific TCR beta clonotypes.

Germline V gene sequence: CDR1 ENHRY, CDR2 SYGVKD. The CDR3 is 13 residues long. Losses at the gene ends were 6 bases for V and 9 bases for J; bases not matched to a gene: 7. The sequence was obtained from a human donor in good health (CMV status not recorded). Some clones in this sample may be carry-over from other donors' samples. Sequenced material: PBMCs, sequenced either directly or after in vitro stimulation (not recorded which). This chain connects TRBV10-3 to TRBJ2-1, with 8 bases that match TRBD1. DNA for the CDR3: TGTGCCATCAGGTCCGGACAGGGTGGTGAGCAGTTCTTC. It codes for CAIRSGQGGEQFF.